The clone carrying this T cell receptor beta chain came up a few times. Its antigen remains unknown. Researchers used 5'RACE with constant-segment primers to make TCR alpha and TCR beta cDNA libraries that carry sample barcodes and UMIs. TCRdb redid the calling of the 5' RACE reads with MiXCR, one entry per CDR3 protein. The data show approximately 190,000 distinct CDR3 sequences, approximately 20% seen once. These data are taken from a study of T-cell memory formation after mild COVID-19. About the study: Largely donor-specific sequence clusters came from a couple of donors. The study, taken as a whole, reports: There was no confirmation that second-wave clones peaking on day 37 were SARS-CoV-2 specific. Memory from before infection featured some responding clones, which suggests cross-reactive memory joined.

Trimming removed 3 bases from V and 5 bases from J; junction bases left unmatched: 8. Germline values: CDR1 SGHTA, CDR2 FQGNSA. This CDR3 spans 15 amino acids. This chain uses TRBV7-2 with TRBJ2-5; 8 bases match TRBD2. The TCR originated in an adult woman who had mild COVID-19 (a few samples of this study predate the infection). Cell type and time point are not known. Sequencing used PBMCs or a T cell subset sorted from them (not recorded which). The CDR3: CASSFAGGPGETQYF. The DNA for the CDR3 is TGTGCCAGCAGCTTCGCGGGAGGCCCTGGGGAGACCCAGTACTTC. Full variable domain (remainder filled in from reference TRBV7-2 and TRBJ2-5): GAGVSQSPSNKVTEKGKDVELRCDPISGHTALYWYRQSLGQGLEFLIYFQGNSAPDKSGLPSDRFSAERTGGSVSTLTIQRTQQEDSAVYLCASSFAGGPGETQYFGPGTRLLVL.